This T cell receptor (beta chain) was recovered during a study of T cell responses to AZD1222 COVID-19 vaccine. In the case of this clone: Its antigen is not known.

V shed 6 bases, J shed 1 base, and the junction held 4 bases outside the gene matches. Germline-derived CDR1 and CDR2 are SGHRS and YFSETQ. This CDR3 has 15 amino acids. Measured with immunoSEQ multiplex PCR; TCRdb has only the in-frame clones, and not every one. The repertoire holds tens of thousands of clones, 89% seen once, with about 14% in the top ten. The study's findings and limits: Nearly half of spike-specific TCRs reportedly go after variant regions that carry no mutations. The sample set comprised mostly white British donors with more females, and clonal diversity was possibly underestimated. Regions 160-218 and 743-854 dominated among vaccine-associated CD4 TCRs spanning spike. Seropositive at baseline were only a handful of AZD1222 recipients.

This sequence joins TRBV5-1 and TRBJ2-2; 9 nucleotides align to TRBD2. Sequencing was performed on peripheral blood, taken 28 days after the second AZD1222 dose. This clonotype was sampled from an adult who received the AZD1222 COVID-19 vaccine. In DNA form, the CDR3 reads TGCGCCAGCAAGAATAGCGGGGGGAACACCGGGGAGCTGTTTTTT. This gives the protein CASKNSGGNTGELFF. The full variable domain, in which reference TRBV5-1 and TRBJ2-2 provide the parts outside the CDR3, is KAGVTQTPRYLIKTRGQQVTLSCSPISGHRSVSWYQQTPGQGLQFLFEYFSETQRNKGNFPGRFSGRQFSNSRSEMNVSTLELGDSALYLCASKNSGGNTGELFFGEGSRLTVL.